The 10 T cell receptor beta chains listed next were all sequenced from one sample in a study. Cells sorted as Tregs were CD4+, CD25+ and CD127-/low. Via MiXCR, TCRdb re-called the 5' RACE reads, giving one row per CDR3 protein. This table holds over 40,000 distinct CDR3 sequences, under 25% found once. Sample: Tregs sorted from blood. The receptors shown here come from a female donor with breast cancer.

This chain joins TRBV7-9 and TRBJ2-7; D not certain. CDR1 is SEHNR, CDR2 FQNEAQ, per germline (reference sequence). Trimming removed 1 base from V and 6 bases from J, with 19 bases in between. The CDR3 runs to 16 residues. In DNA form, the CDR3 reads TGTGCCAGCAGCTTAGGGTCAGGTTTAAGTAGGTGCGAGCAGTACTTC. This codes for CASSLGSGLSRCEQYF. The whole variable domain, remainder taken from reference TRBV7-9 and TRBJ2-7, is DTGVSQNPRHKITKRGQNVTFRCDPISEHNRLYWYRQTLGQGPEFLTYFQNEAQLEKSRLLSDRFSAERPKGSFSTLEIQRTEQGDSAMYLCASSLGSGLSRCEQYFGPGTRLTVT.

Relative to its sample, this clonotype is medium-sized. CDR3 DNA: TGTGCCAGCAGCCACCAAGGGTCGGGTCTGTACCAAGAGACCCAGTACTTC. Its protein product is CASSHQGSGLYQETQYF. The V gene is TRBV6-2 or TRBV6-3, the J gene TRBJ2-5; D remains ambiguous. CDR1 MNHEY and CDR2 SVGEGT come from the germline V gene. The CDR3 contains 17 residues. V lost 6 bases and J lost 0, with 20 bases in between.

This clonotype has only a few counts. The V call is TRBV12-3 or TRBV12-4, the J call TRBJ2-3; D is uncertain. V lost 6 bases, J lost 2 bases, and 12 bases lay in between. This CDR3 has 14 residues. CDR3 residues: CASSGSSATDTQYF. CDR3 nucleotide sequence: TGTGCCAGCAGCGGTTCAAGCGCCACAGATACGCAGTATTTT.

This clonotype was found many times. V usage is TRBV6-2 or TRBV6-3 and J usage is TRBJ1-5; TRBD1 aligns across 10 bases. Germline V lookup: CDR1 MNHEY, CDR2 SVGEGT. With 5 bases clipped from V and 2 bases from J, the junction kept 12 bases outside the gene matches. CDR3 length: 18 amino acids. The CDR3 DNA is TGTGCCAGCAGTCCGGGACAGGGGAGGCCCAGTGGCAATCAGCCCCAGCATTTT. It codes for CASSPGQGRPSGNQPQHF.

This clonotype was detected many times. The J gene is TRBJ2-7, the V gene TRBV5-5; 9 nucleotides line up with TRBD2. CDR1 and CDR2 from the germline V gene are SGHKS and YYEKEE (reference sequence). V gave up 5 bases and J gave up 4 bases; unmatched junction bases: 19. This CDR3 is 18 amino acids long. For the CDR3, the DNA is TGTGCCAGCAGACCCCATGAGACTAGCGGAGTGAGAAATTACGAGCAGTACTTC. Protein product: CASRPHETSGVRNYEQYF.

V usage is TRBV7-9 and J usage is TRBJ2-1; tentative D call: TRBD2 (6 bases). V dropped 0 bases and J dropped 14 bases, with 14 bases sitting between them. The germline CDR1 and CDR2 sequences are SEHNR and FQNEAQ (reference sequence). This CDR3 spans 13 amino acids. CDR3 nucleotides: TGTGCCAGCAGCTTAGCGGGTCGACTAGGGGAGTTCTTC. It yields the protein CASSLAGRLGEFF.

This clonotype appeared many times. The J gene is TRBJ2-1, the V gene TRBV29-1; 12 bases map to TRBD2. The V gene's germline CDR1 is SQVTM and CDR2 ANQGSEA. V trimming: 6 bases; J trimming: 4 bases; junction bases outside the gene matches: 7. This CDR3 contains 15 residues. The CDR3 coding sequence is TGCAGCGTCACCCCTAGCGGGAGGGGTTACAATGAGCAGTTCTTC. Its translation: CSVTPSGRGYNEQFF.

This clonotype has ten or more counts. This chain joins TRBV29-1 and TRBJ2-7, with a weak D call TRBD1 (7 bases). Trimming removed 4 bases at V and 7 bases at J, with 20 bases between. The germline CDR1 and CDR2 sequences are SQVTM and ANQGSEA. The CDR3 is made up of 14 amino acids. The CDR3 sequence is CSVAEGRGTGEQYF. For the CDR3, the DNA is TGCAGCGTTGCCGAAGGCAGGGGGACTGGGGAGCAGTACTTC.

The CDR3 coding sequence is TGTGCCAGCAGCCAAGAACGTAGAGCGGGAGGACGAGAGACCCAGTACTTC. Translated, it gives CASSQERRAGGRETQYF. The gene calls are TRBV3-1 and TRBJ2-5; 9 bases match TRBD2. CDR1 LGHDT and CDR2 YNNKEL come from the germline V gene (reference sequence). Losses at the gene ends were 0 bases for V and 4 bases for J; bases not matched to a gene: 9. The CDR3 spans 17 residues.

The chain carries TRBV5-1 and TRBJ2-5; D might be TRBD2 (5 bases). CDR3 size: 14 residues. Between the trimmed V and J ends, which lost 6 bases and 2 bases, there was a span of 14 bases. The germline V gene encodes CDR1 SGHRS and CDR2 YFSETQ. In DNA form, the CDR3 reads TGCGCCAGCAAGGAAGCGGTCAATCAAGAGACCCAGTACTTC. Translating gives CASKEAVNQETQYF. Filled out from reference TRBV5-1 and TRBJ2-5, the complete variable domain reads KAGVTQTPRYLIKTRGQQVTLSCSPISGHRSVSWYQQTPGQGLQFLFEYFSETQRNKGNFPGRFSGRQFSNSRSEMNVSTLELGDSALYLCASKEAVNQETQYFGPGTRLLVL.